In this sample, the clone carrying this T cell receptor (beta chain) turned up once. The authors' processing: Cell counts per sample came from amplifying reference gene primers. This table comes from immunoSEQ multiplex PCR, and its TCRdb copy is limited to in-frame clones, with some not included. V, J and clone size were drawn from that table, and D and trimming were deduced from the DNA. The sample lists 250,000 or so clones, nearly 90% occurring once. This sample is drawn from a study of blood T cell repertoires in COVID-19. The CDR3 is 16 residues long. Trimming stripped 6 bases from V and 1 base from J, with 17 bases between. CDR1 and CDR2 from the germline V gene are MNHEY and SVGEGT.

The chain employs TRBV6-2 or TRBV6-3 and TRBJ2-3; D may be TRBD2 (5 bases). Material: peripheral blood. The sequence derives from a woman aged 30 to 39 with acute or convalescent COVID-19. The CDR3 DNA follows: TGTGCCAGCAGCTTTCCGGCTAGCAGACGCACAGATACGCAGTATTTT. Its protein is CASSFPASRRTDTQYF.